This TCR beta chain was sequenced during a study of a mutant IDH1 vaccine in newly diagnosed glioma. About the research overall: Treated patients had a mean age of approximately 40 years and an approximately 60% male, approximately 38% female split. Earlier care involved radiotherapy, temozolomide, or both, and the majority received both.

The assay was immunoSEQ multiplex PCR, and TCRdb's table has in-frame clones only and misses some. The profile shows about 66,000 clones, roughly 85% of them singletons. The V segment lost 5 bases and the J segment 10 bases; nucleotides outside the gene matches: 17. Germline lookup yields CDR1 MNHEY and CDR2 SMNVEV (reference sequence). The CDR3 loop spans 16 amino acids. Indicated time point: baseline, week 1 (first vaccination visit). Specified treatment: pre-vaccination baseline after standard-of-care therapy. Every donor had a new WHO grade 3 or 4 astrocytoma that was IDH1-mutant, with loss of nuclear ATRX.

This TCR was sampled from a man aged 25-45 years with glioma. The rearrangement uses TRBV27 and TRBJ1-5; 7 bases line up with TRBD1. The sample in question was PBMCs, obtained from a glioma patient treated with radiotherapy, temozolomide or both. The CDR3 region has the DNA TGTGCCAGCAGTACCTCGCCACCGGCAGGGGGTCTTCCCCAGCATTTT. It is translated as CASSTSPPAGGLPQHF.